The 23 T cell receptor beta chains given below trace back to one sample, sequenced in a study of spatial heterogeneity in lung cancer. The study, taken as a whole, reports: Mutation tallies in tumors tracked expanded intratumoral alpha and beta TCR counts.

A single record per CDR3 protein comes from TCRdb applying MiXCR to the 5' RACE reads. The profile shows about 13,000 distinct CDR3 sequences, over 4.5% of them singletons. The time point here: sample taken at primary tumor resection. These receptors are not linked to any known antigen. Sequencing was performed on lung tumor tissue, taken at surgery. The receptors here all came from a male donor with early-stage non-small cell lung cancer.

By share, this clonotype counts as medium-sized (0.01 to 0.1%). This chain uses TRBV6-2 or TRBV6-3 with TRBJ2-4, with D perhaps matching TRBD2 (5 bases). This CDR3 is built from 15 residues. Germline CDR1 reads MNHEY; CDR2 reads SVGEGT. The V end was cut by 6 bases, the J end by 1 base, with 13 bases between. CDR3 bases: TGTGCCAGCAGCGTCCATGGGGAGGCCAAAAACATTCAGTACTTC. Protein sequence: CASSVHGEAKNIQYF.

In its sample, this clonotype was seen many times. The chain has TRBV5-1 and TRBJ2-7, with 9 bases identical to TRBD1. V was pared by 0 bases and J by 6 bases, with 4 bases of the junction left unmatched. This CDR3 spans 14 amino acids. Germline CDR1 and CDR2: SGHRS and YFSETQ. The CDR3 coding sequence is TGCGCCAGCAGCTTGGGGGGACAGGGAGTCGAGCAGTACTTC. It is translated as CASSLGGQGVEQYF.

The table lists this clonotype with a few counts. This sequence joins TRBV7-2 and TRBJ1-3; tentative D call: TRBD1 (6 bases). V was trimmed by 3 bases and J by 2 bases, leaving 14 bases between them. The CDR3 sequence is 16 residues long. CDR1 is SGHTA and CDR2 is FQGNSA in the germline V gene. The CDR3 spells CASSFSPTGPGNTIYF. CDR3 coding DNA: TGTGCCAGCAGCTTTTCACCAACAGGGCCTGGAAACACCATATATTTT.

This clonotype occurred many times. Germline and junction disagree at one end, which may indicate a read error. The rearrangement uses TRBV7-2 and TRBJ2-1, with 8 bases that match TRBD1. The CDR3 length is 12 residues. The germline gives CDR1 SGHTA, CDR2 FQGNSA. The chain's CDR3 is CASSLDGTGPLF. CDR3 bases: TGTGCCAGCAGCTTAGATGGGACAGGTCCGTTGTTC. The variable domain in full, with the rest retrieved from reference TRBV7-2 and TRBJ2-1, is GAGVSQSPSNKVTEKGKDVELRCDPISGHTALYWYRQSLGQGLEFLIYFQGNSAPDKSGLPSDRFSAERTGGSVSTLTIQRTQQEDSAVYLCASSLDGTGPLFGPGTRLTVL.

V usage is TRBV7-9 and J usage is TRBJ1-4; 8 nucleotides align to TRBD1. The V and J ends lost 4 bases and 5 bases, in that order; junction bases with no gene match: 6. The CDR3 is made up of 15 amino acids. Germline-derived CDR1 and CDR2 are SEHNR and FQNEAQ (reference sequence). The CDR3 DNA reads TGTGCCAGCAGCTACTGGACAGGGTCGAATGAAAAACTGTTTTTT. It codes for CASSYWTGSNEKLFF.

This clonotype turned up a few times. The chain is built from TRBV7-7 and TRBJ2-5, with 7 bases aligning to TRBD2. This CDR3 is built from 14 residues. Germline values: CDR1 SSHAT, CDR2 FNYEAQ (reference sequence). V dropped 0 bases and J dropped 5; count of bases not matched to a gene: 3. CDR3 sequence reads: CASSLAIGGETQYF. DNA of the CDR3: TGTGCCAGCAGCTTAGCAATCGGGGGGGAGACCCAGTACTTC.

This clonotype appeared many times. The rearrangement uses TRBV20-1 and TRBJ2-1; D ambiguous. The V end lost 0 bases, the J end lost 5 bases, and 8 bases lay between the germline ends. This CDR3 contains 13 residues. In germline, CDR1 is DFQATT, CDR2 SNEGSKA (reference sequence). The CDR3 loop reads CSARDVYHNEQFF. In DNA, the CDR3 is TGCAGTGCTAGAGATGTCTACCACAATGAGCAGTTCTTC.

This clonotype showed up just a few times. V and J are TRBV20-1 and TRBJ2-1, with a weak D call TRBD2 (6 bases). The germline V gene has CDR1 DFQATT and CDR2 SNEGSKA (reference sequence). The V gene lost 0 bases and the J gene lost 0 bases, with 12 bases spanning the gap. This CDR3 contains 16 residues. CDR3 sequence reads: CSARDPGGLSYNEQFF. In DNA, the CDR3 is TGCAGTGCTAGAGATCCCGGGGGACTCTCCTACAATGAGCAGTTCTTC.

This clonotype was counted ten times or more. The chain is built from TRBV2 and TRBJ1-5; the match to TRBD1 covers 9 bases. V lost 5 bases, J lost 3 bases, and 11 bases stayed unmatched. Per germline, CDR1 SNHLY and CDR2 FYNNEI. The length of the CDR3 is 17 residues. CDR3 sequence reads: CASSRGGQGTFNQPQHF. For the CDR3, the DNA is TGTGCCAGCAGTCGCGGAGGACAGGGGACCTTCAATCAGCCCCAGCATTTT.

This clonotype was seen more than once but under ten times. CDR3: CASSVEGTQDTQYF. Written as DNA, the CDR3 is TGTGCCAGCAGCGTAGAGGGTACACAAGATACGCAGTATTTT. The chain recombines TRBV9 with TRBJ2-3; no firm D call. Germline CDR1 reads SGDLS; CDR2 reads YYNGEE. Trimming left V 0 bases short and J 5 bases short, with 10 bases between. This CDR3 region has 14 residues.

This clonotype was found many times. The rearrangement links TRBV27 to TRBJ1-4; D uncertain. V was shortened by 3 bases and J by 7 bases, with 15 bases between the two germline ends. The CDR3 has 15 amino acids. The germline V gene has CDR1 MNHEY and CDR2 SMNVEV (reference sequence). Here the CDR3 reads CASSFFTGKVEKLFF. The CDR3, as DNA: TGTGCCAGCAGTTTTTTTACCGGGAAAGTTGAAAAACTGTTTTTT.

This clonotype was counted at least ten times. The rearrangement joins TRBV12-5 to TRBJ2-3; 9 nucleotides agree with TRBD2. The ends lost 1 base at V and 2 bases at J; junction bases unmatched: 7. The CDR3 has 17 residues. The germline V gene encodes CDR1 LGHNT and CDR2 FRNRAP. CDR3 sequence reads: CASGLGASGADTDTQYF. DNA of the CDR3: TGTGCTAGTGGTTTGGGAGCTAGCGGGGCTGACACAGATACGCAGTATTTT.

The sample holds many counts of this clonotype. This rearrangement joins TRBV7-9 to TRBJ1-5; 9 bases agree with TRBD1. This CDR3 contains 16 residues. J gave up 3 bases and V 6 bases, and 9 bases lay outside the gene matches. Germline CDR1 and CDR2: SEHNR and FQNEAQ (reference sequence). The CDR3 loop reads CASSWGTGPTNQPQHF. CDR3 bases: TGTGCCAGCAGTTGGGGGACAGGGCCGACCAATCAGCCCCAGCATTTT.

At least ten counts were recorded for this clonotype. This chain uses TRBV29-1 with TRBJ2-3, with 8 bases lining up with TRBD2. The CDR3 consists of 16 residues. CDR1 and CDR2 from the germline V gene are SQVTM and ANQGSEA. V lost 3 bases to trimming and J lost 0 bases; unmatched junction nucleotides: 8. This chain's CDR3 is CSVDFVRGDSTDTQYF. The CDR3 DNA reads as TGCAGCGTTGATTTTGTGCGGGGGGATAGCACAGATACGCAGTATTTT.

This clonotype was found many times. This chain links TRBV20-1 with TRBJ2-7; D perhaps matches TRBD2 (5 bases). V dropped 3 bases and J dropped 5 bases, with 11 bases sitting between them. Germline CDR1 is DFQATT and CDR2 is SNEGSKA (reference sequence). The CDR3 has 12 residues. CDR3 sequence reads: CSARASYHEQYF. The CDR3 coding sequence is TGCAGTGCTAGGGCTAGCTACCACGAGCAGTACTTC.

In its sample, this clonotype was seen many times. The rearrangement links TRBV18 to TRBJ1-1; 7 bases match TRBD1. This CDR3 region has 14 residues. Unmatched junction bases numbered 0, after V lost 2 bases and J lost 0 bases. From germline, CDR1 is KGHSH and CDR2 LQKENI. CDR3: CASSPGQVNTEAFF. The CDR3 DNA sequence: TGTGCCAGCTCACCAGGACAGGTGAACACTGAAGCTTTCTTT.

This clonotype was observed at least ten times. The J gene is TRBJ1-2, the V gene TRBV20-1; D gene ambiguous. Looked up from germline, CDR1 is DFQATT and CDR2 is SNEGSKA (reference sequence). Trimming took off 3 bases at V and 5 bases at J, with 10 bases between the two ends. The CDR3 spans 12 residues. CDR3 nucleotides: TGCAGTGCTAGCCGGGTCCTATATGGCTACACCTTC. Protein: CSASRVLYGYTF.

This clonotype appeared many times. V and J are TRBV6-2 or TRBV6-3 and TRBJ1-1; no clear D gene. There are 12 residues in the CDR3. In germline, CDR1 is MNHEY, CDR2 SVGEGT. The V and J ends lost 1 base and 5 bases respectively, with 5 bases between them. The CDR3 DNA sequence: TGTGCCAGCAGTTACTGGCAGACTGAAGCTTTCTTT. It encodes CASSYWQTEAFF.

This clonotype was detected ten times or more. The chain joins TRBV6-5 to TRBJ2-7; D is tentatively TRBD1 or TRBD2 (5 bases each). The CDR3 runs 14 residues. With 7 bases removed from V and 0 bases from J, the gap between germline ends came to 13 bases. CDR1 MNHEY and CDR2 SVGAGI come from the germline V gene. The chain's CDR3 is CASKGTVSSYEQYF. The CDR3, as DNA: TGTGCCAGCAAAGGGACCGTGAGCTCCTACGAGCAGTACTTC.

This clonotype was counted at least ten times. CDR3 in DNA: TGTGCCAGCACCGTACCCCCACTACACCGGCCCGATCCCCAGTACTTC. This encodes CASTVPPLHRPDPQYF. The rearrangement links TRBV28 to TRBJ2-5; unclear D gene. V lost 7 bases and J lost 9, with 27 bases in between. The germline V gene has CDR1 MDHEN and CDR2 SYDVKM. The CDR3 is 16 amino acids.

This clonotype occurred many times. The chain employs TRBV18 and TRBJ2-7; D ambiguous. Trimming pared 3 bases from V and 2 bases from J, leaving 11 bases between. Germline V gene sequence: CDR1 KGHSH, CDR2 LQKENI. The CDR3 is 14 residues long. The CDR3 is CASSPSKATYEQYF. The CDR3 DNA reads TGTGCCAGCTCACCCAGCAAAGCAACCTACGAGCAGTACTTC.

By frequency in the sample, this clonotype is medium-sized. The chain employs TRBV6-5 and TRBJ2-6; 8 bases agree with TRBD1. V lost 7 bases to trimming and J lost 0 bases; unmatched junction nucleotides: 2. Per germline, CDR1 MNHEY and CDR2 SVGAGI. The CDR3 sequence is 15 residues long. The CDR3 nucleotides read TGTGCCAGCAACGACAGGGGCTCTGGGGCCAACGTCCTGACTTTC. As protein: CASNDRGSGANVLTF.

This clonotype was observed a handful of times. The V and J genes are TRBV20-1 and TRBJ1-1; possibly TRBD1 for D (5 bases). The CDR3 loop spans 13 amino acids. V was trimmed by 2 bases and J by 0 bases, leaving 7 bases between them. Germline V gene data show CDR1 as DFQATT and CDR2 as SNEGSKA (reference sequence). CDR3 loop: CSARRGMNTEAFF. CDR3 in DNA: TGCAGTGCTAGAAGGGGAATGAACACTGAAGCTTTCTTT.